The entry below gives a single T cell receptor beta chain sequence along with its context. The Seattle patients joined while their infection was active and were tracked longitudinally afterward. Measured with immunoSEQ multiplex PCR; TCRdb has only the in-frame clones, and not every one. The sample includes approximately 150,000 clones, around 86% of them seen just once. This sample is part of a study of blood T cell repertoires in COVID-19. Looking at the study overall: There were acute and convalescent COVID-19 samples, and they came from the United States, Italy and Spain. In each case, the material was cDNA or gDNA derived from T cells, B-cell-depleted T cells, or PBMCs.

The CDR3 runs to 15 residues. Germline CDR1 and CDR2: SGHVS and FNYEAQ. Trimming took 4 bases from V and 5 from J; bases not matched to a gene: 1. V is TRBV7-6 and J is TRBJ2-2; the match to TRBD2 covers 13 bases. Input material: peripheral blood. The TCR comes from a woman of 80 years or more with COVID-19, enrolled during active disease. The CDR3 nucleotides are TGTGCCAGCAGCTGGACTAGCGGGAGAACCGGGGAGCTGTTTTTT. Translation: CASSWTSGRTGELFF.